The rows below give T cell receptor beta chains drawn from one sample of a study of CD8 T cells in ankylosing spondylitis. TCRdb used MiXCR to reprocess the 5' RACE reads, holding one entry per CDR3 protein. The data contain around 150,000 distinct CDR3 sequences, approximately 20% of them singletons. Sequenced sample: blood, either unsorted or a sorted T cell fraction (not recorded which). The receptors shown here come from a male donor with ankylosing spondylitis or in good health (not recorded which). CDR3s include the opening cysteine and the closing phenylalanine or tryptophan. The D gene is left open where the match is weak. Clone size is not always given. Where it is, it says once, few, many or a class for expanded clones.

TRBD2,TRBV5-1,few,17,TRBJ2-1,CASSLGLAGDNYNEQFF,TGCGCCAGCAGCCTTGGACTAGCGGGAGACAACTACAATGAGCAGTTCTTC
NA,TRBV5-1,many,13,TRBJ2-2,CASSLSVAGELFF,TGCGCCAGCAGCTTGTCCGTTGCCGGGGAGCTGTTTTTT
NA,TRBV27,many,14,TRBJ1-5,CASSLGHRNQPQHF,TGTGCCAGCAGTTTAGGGCACCGGAATCAGCCCCAGCATTTT
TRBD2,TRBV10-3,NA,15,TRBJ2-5,CAISPRTSGGETQYF,TGTGCCATCAGCCCCCGTACTAGCGGTGGGGAGACCCAGTACTTC
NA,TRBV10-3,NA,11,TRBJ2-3,CATETADTQYF,TGTGCCACCGAGACCGCAGATACGCAGTATTTT
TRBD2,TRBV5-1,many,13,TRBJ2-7,CASSVAGAYEQYF,TGCGCCAGCAGTGTAGCGGGAGCCTACGAGCAGTACTTC
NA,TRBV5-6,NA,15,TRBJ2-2,CASSLGNAYTGELFF,TGTGCCAGCAGCTTAGGCAATGCCTACACCGGGGAGCTGTTTTTT
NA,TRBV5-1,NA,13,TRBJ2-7,CASSLGGTYEQYF,TGCGCCAGCAGCTTGGGCGGGACCTACGAGCAGTACTTC
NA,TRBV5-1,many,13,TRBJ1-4,CASSLADQEKLFF,TGCGCCAGCAGCTTGGCCGATCAGGAAAAACTGTTTTTT
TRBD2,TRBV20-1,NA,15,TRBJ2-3,CSARFQAGMTDTQYF,TGCAGTGCTAGATTTCAAGCGGGGATGACAGATACGCAGTATTTT
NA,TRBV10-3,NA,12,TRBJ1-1,CAGGGAGTEAFF,TGTGCCGGCGGGGGGGCCGGCACTGAAGCTTTCTTT
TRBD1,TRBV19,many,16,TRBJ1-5,CASSIVPGQGGQPQHF,TGTGCCAGTAGTATAGTTCCGGGACAGGGCGGTCAGCCCCAGCATTTT
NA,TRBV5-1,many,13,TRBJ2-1,CASSLGRRDEQFF,TGCGCCAGCAGCTTGGGGCGCAGGGATGAGCAGTTCTTC
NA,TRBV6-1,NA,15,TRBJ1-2,CASSDDSRFGYGYTF,TGTGCCAGCAGTGACGACTCCCGTTTCGGCTATGGCTACACCTTC
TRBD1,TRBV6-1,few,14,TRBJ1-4,CASSPRGLREKLFF,TGTGCCAGCAGTCCCAGGGGGCTCCGGGAAAAACTGTTTTTT
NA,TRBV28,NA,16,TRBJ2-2,CASSSTGNANTGELFF,TGTGCCAGCAGTTCGACAGGAAACGCGAACACCGGGGAGCTGTTTTTT
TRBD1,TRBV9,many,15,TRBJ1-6,CASSAAGQNNSPLHF,TGTGCCAGCAGCGCCGCGGGACAGAATAATTCACCCCTCCACTTT
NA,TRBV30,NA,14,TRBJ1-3,CAWAEGDSGNTIYF,TGTGCCTGGGCCGAGGGAGACTCTGGAAACACCATATATTTT
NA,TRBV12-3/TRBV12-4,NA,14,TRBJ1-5,CASSWGPINQPQHF,TGTGCCAGCAGTTGGGGCCCAATCAATCAGCCCCAGCATTTT
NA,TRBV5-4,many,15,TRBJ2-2,CASSEGLQNTGELFF,TGTGCCAGCAGCGAGGGACTTCAAAACACCGGGGAGCTGTTTTTT
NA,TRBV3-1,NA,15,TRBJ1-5,CASSQEGRPNQPQHF,TGTGCCAGCAGCCAAGAAGGGCGTCCCAATCAGCCCCAGCATTTT
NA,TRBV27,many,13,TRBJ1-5,CASRGHGNQPQHF,TGTGCCAGCAGAGGGCACGGCAATCAGCCCCAGCATTTT
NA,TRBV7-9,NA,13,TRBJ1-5,CASSFQENQPQHF,TGTGCCAGCAGCTTTCAGGAGAATCAGCCCCAGCATTTT
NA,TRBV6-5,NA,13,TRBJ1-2,CASSYRGRDGYTF,TGTGCCAGCAGTTACAGGGGGAGAGATGGCTACACCTTC
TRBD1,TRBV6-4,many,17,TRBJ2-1,CASSEGTGVSSYNEQFF,TGTGCCAGCAGTGAGGGGACAGGGGTCAGCTCCTACAATGAGCAGTTCTTC
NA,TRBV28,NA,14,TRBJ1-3,CASNDRFSGNTIYF,TGTGCCAGCAATGACAGATTCTCTGGAAACACCATATATTTT
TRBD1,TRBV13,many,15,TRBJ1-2,CASSPAQGASRGYTF,TGTGCCAGCAGCCCCGCTCAGGGGGCTTCGCGTGGCTACACCTTC
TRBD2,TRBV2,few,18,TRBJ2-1,CASRSLRELAGGIHEQFF,TGTGCCAGCAGGAGCCTAAGGGAACTAGCGGGAGGAATCCATGAGCAGTTCTTC
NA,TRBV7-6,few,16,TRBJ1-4,CASSLGWGATNEKLFF,TGTGCCAGCAGCTTAGGCTGGGGGGCAACTAATGAAAAACTGTTTTTT
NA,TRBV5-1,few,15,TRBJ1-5,CASSLGSQGNQPQHF,TGCGCCAGCAGCTTGGGCAGCCAGGGCAATCAGCCCCAGCATTTT
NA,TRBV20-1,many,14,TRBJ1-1,CSARDGQSNTEAFF,TGCAGTGCTAGAGATGGACAATCGAACACTGAAGCTTTCTTT
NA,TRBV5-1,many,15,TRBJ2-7,CASSLRSGLGAEQYF,TGCGCCAGCAGCTTGAGATCCGGGCTCGGAGCCGAGCAGTACTTC
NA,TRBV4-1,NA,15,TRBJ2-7,CASSQAPGTSYEQYF,TGCGCCAGCAGCCAAGCCCCCGGGACTTCCTACGAGCAGTACTTC
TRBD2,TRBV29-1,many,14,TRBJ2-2,CSVVGTTNTGELFF,TGCAGCGTTGTTGGGACTACTAACACCGGGGAGCTGTTTTTT
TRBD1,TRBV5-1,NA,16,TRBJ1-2,CASSVGRRETGYGYTF,TGCGCCAGCAGCGTAGGACGAAGAGAGACAGGGTATGGCTACACCTTC
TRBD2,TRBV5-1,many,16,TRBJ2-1,CASSNGLGRSYNEQFF,TGCGCCAGCAGCAATGGACTAGGCCGCTCCTACAATGAGCAGTTCTTC
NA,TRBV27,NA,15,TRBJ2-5,CASSTASPADETQYF,TGTGCCAGCAGTACCGCCTCCCCCGCGGACGAGACCCAGTACTTC
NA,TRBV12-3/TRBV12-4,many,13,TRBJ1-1,CASAPGVNTEAFF,TGTGCCAGCGCCCCAGGGGTGAACACTGAAGCTTTCTTT
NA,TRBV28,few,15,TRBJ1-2,CASSLFGRRRSGYTF,TGTGCCAGCAGTTTATTCGGCAGGCGGAGATCTGGCTACACCTTC
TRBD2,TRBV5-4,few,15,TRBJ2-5,CASSFSGRRSETQYF,TGTGCCAGCAGCTTTAGCGGGAGAAGGTCAGAGACCCAGTACTTC